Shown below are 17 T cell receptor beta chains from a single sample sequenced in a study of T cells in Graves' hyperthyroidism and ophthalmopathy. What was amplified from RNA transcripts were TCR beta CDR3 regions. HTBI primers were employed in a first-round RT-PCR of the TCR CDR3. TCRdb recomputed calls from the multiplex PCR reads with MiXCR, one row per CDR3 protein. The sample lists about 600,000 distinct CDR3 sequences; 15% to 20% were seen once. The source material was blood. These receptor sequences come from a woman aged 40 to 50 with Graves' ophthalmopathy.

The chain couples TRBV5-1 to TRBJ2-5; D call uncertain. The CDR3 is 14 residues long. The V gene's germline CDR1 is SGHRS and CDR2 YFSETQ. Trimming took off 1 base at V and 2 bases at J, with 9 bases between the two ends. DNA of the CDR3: TGCGCCAGCAGCTTGACGGCAGGTCAAGAGACCCAGTACTTC. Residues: CASSLTAGQETQYF.

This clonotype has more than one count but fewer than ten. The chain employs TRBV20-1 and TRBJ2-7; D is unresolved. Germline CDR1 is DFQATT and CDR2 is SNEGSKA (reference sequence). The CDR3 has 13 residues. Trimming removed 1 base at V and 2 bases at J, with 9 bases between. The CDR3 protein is CSARAVRTYEQYF. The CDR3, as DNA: TGCAGTGCTAGAGCGGTCCGAACCTACGAGCAGTACTTC.

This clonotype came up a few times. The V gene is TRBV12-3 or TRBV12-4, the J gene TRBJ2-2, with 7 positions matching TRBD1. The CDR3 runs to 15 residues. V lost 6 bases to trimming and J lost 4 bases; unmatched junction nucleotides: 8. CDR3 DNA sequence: TGTGCCAGCAGCTCTACAGGGGCTCCCACCGGGGAGCTGTTTTTT. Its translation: CASSSTGAPTGELFF.

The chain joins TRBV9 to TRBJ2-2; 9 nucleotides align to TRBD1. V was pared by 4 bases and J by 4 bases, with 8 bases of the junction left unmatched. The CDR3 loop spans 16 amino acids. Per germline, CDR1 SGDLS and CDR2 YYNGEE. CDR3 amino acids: CASSSGTGRLTGELFF. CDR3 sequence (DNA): TGTGCCAGCAGCTCCGGGACAGGGAGACTCACCGGGGAGCTGTTTTTT.

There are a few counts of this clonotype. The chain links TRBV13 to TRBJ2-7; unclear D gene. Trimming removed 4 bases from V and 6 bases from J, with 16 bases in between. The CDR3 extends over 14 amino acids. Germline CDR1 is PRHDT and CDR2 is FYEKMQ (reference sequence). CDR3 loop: CASSSHGSLVEQYF. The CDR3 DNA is TGTGCCAGCAGCTCCCACGGAAGTCTTGTCGAGCAGTACTTC.

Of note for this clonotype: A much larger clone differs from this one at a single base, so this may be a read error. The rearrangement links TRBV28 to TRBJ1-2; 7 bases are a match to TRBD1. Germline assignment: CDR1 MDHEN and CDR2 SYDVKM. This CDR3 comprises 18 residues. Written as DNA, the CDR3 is TGTGCCAGCAGTTTCCCCACAGGGAGGGGGCGCGGGGACTATGGCTACATCTTC. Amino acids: CASSFPTGRGRGDYGYIF.

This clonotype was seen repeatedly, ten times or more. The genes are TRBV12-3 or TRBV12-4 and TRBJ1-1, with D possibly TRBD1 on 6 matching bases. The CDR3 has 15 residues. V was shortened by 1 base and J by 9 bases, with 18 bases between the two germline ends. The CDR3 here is CASSLGGTGAEKAFF. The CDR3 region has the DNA TGTGCCAGCAGTTTAGGTGGGACGGGGGCAGAGAAAGCTTTCTTT.

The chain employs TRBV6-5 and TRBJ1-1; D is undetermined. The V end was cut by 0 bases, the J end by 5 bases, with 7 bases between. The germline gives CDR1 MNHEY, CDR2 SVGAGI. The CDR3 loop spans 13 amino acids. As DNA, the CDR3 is TGTGCCAGCAGTTACTCCCCCGGGACTGAAGCTTTCTTT. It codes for CASSYSPGTEAFF.

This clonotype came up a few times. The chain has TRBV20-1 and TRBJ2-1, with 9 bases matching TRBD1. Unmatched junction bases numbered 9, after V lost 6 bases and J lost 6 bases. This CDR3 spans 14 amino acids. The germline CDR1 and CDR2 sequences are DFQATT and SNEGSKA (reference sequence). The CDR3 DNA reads TGCAGTGCCAGACAGGGGGGTTACTTCAATGAGCAGTTCTTC. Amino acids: CSARQGGYFNEQFF.

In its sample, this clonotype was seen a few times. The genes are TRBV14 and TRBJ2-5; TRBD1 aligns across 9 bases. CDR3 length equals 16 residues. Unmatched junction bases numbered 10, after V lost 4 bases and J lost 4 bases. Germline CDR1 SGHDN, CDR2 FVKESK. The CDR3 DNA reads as TGTGCCAGCAGCCCAGAAAACAGGGGGCGCGGAGAGACCCAGTACTTC. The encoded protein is CASSPENRGRGETQYF.

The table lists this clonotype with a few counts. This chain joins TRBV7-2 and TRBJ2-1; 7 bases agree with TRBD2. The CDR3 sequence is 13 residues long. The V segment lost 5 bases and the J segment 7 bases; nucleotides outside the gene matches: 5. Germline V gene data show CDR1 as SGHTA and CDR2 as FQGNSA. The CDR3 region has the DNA TGTGCCAGCAGCCGGTGGGAGGGGAATGAGCAGTTCTTC. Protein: CASSRWEGNEQFF.

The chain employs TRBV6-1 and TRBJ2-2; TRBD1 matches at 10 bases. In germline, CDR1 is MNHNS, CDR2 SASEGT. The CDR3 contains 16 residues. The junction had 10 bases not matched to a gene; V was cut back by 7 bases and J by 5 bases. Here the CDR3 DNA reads TGTGCCAGCAACCAAGGACAGGGGGTGGGAACCGGGGAGCTGTTTTTT. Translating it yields CASNQGQGVGTGELFF.

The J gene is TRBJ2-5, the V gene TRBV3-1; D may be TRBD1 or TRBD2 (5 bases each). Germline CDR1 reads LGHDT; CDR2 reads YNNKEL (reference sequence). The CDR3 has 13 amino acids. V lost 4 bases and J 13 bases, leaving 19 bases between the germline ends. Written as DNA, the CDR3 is TGTGCCAGCAGCCGAATTTCGGGGCAATTGTTGTACTTC. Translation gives CASSRISGQLLYF.

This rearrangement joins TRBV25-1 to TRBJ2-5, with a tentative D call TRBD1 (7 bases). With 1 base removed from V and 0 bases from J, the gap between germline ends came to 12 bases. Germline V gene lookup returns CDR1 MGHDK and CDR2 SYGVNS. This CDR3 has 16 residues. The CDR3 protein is CASSEWAGGYQETQYF. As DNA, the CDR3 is TGTGCCAGCAGTGAATGGGCAGGGGGGTACCAAGAGACCCAGTACTTC.

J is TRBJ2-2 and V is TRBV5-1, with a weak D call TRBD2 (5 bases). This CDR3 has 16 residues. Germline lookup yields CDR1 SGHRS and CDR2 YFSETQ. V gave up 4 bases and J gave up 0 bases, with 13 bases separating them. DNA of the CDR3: TGCGCCAGCAGCATCCTGGAGGTCGCGAACACCGGGGAGCTGTTTTTT. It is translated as CASSILEVANTGELFF. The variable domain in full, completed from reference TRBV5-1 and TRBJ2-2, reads KAGVTQTPRYLIKTRGQQVTLSCSPISGHRSVSWYQQTPGQGLQFLFEYFSETQRNKGNFPGRFSGRQFSNSRSEMNVSTLELGDSALYLCASSILEVANTGELFFGEGSRLTVL.

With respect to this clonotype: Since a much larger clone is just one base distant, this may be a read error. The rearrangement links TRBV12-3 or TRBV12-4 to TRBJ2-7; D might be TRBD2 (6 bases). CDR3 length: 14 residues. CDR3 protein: CAGSFRREPYEQYF. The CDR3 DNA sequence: TGTGCCGGCAGTTTCAGGAGGGAACCCTACGAGCAGTACTTC.

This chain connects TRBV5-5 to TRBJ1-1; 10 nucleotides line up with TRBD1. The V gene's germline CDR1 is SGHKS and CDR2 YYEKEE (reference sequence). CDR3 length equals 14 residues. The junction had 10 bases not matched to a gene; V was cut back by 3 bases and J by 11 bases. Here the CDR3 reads CASSWTGTGADAFF. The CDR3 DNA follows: TGTGCCAGCAGCTGGACCGGGACAGGGGCCGACGCTTTCTTT.